These 19 T cell receptor beta chains share one sample of origin, sequenced in a study of beta chain features in type 1 diabetes. The whole isolated RNA underwent reverse transcription, so sequencing captured expressed TCRB transcripts. Produced via immunoSEQ multiplex PCR; TCRdb's table is partial and in-frame only. The data contain fewer than 200,000 clones, 7.5% to 10% of them seen just once; the ten biggest clones take up about 0.6%. Sample: central memory CD4+ T cells from blood. The receptors derive from a man aged 18 to 30 in good health.

CDR3 DNA sequence: TGTGCCACCAGCAGAACTCGAGGTACTAATGAAAAACTGTTTTTT. Amino acid sequence: CATSRTRGTNEKLFF. The V call is TRBV15, the J call TRBJ1-4; no definite D call. Germline values: CDR1 LNHNV, CDR2 YYDKDF (reference sequence). This CDR3 has 15 residues. With 2 bases removed from V and 2 bases from J, the gap between germline ends came to 9 bases.

The chain is built from TRBV7-6 and TRBJ2-1, with D hard to call. With 1 base removed from V and 5 bases from J, the gap between germline ends came to 9 bases. The CDR3 totals 14 residues. Germline V gene sequence: CDR1 SGHVS, CDR2 FNYEAQ. CDR3 in DNA: TGTGCCAGCAGCTTAGAAGCTCGCAACAATGAGCAGTTCTTC. It is translated as CASSLEARNNEQFF.

Turning to this clone: A read error is possible here, since a much larger clone lies one base away. V is TRBV15 and J is TRBJ2-4, with TRBD1 matching 9 bases. CDR1 is LNHNV, CDR2 YYDKDF, per germline (reference sequence). The CDR3 consists of 16 residues. V shed 0 bases, J shed 9 bases, and the junction held 9 bases outside the gene matches. CDR3 sequence reads: CATSRERTGAGSIQYF. In DNA, the CDR3 is TGTGCCACCAGCAGAGAAAGGACAGGGGCAGGAAGCATTCAGTACTTC.

This clone has a single count. V usage is TRBV30 and J usage is TRBJ1-1; tentative D call: TRBD1 (6 bases). CDR1 GTSNPN and CDR2 SVGIG come from the germline V gene (reference sequence). With 1 base removed from V and 3 bases from J, the gap between germline ends came to 9 bases. The CDR3 length is 13 residues. The CDR3 is CAWSEGHYTEAFF. CDR3 nucleotides: TGTGCCTGGAGTGAGGGACATTACACTGAAGCTTTCTTT.

Concerning this clone: One junction end does not reproduce the germline sequence, and a read error may be involved. The V and J genes are TRBV5-5 and TRBJ1-5; D remains ambiguous. This CDR3 region has 15 residues. Germline V gene lookup returns CDR1 SGHKS and CDR2 YYEKEE (reference sequence). The CDR3 region is CASSLVPGSDQPQHF. The CDR3 DNA follows: TGTGCCAGCAGCTTGGTCCCGGGTAGCGATCAGCCCCAGCATTTT.

The chain uses TRBV7-2 and TRBJ1-2; possibly TRBD1 for D (6 bases). Trimming removed 5 bases at V and 4 bases at J, with 14 bases between. Germline V gene sequence: CDR1 SGHTA, CDR2 FQGNSA. This CDR3 spans 14 amino acids. CDR3 coding DNA: TGTGCCAGCAGCAAAACAGGGAACCTCTATGGCTACACCTTC. Translated, it gives CASSKTGNLYGYTF.

There are many counts of this clone. The chain recombines TRBV11-1 with TRBJ2-4, with D perhaps matching TRBD2 (6 bases). This CDR3 is built from 14 residues. The germline CDR1 and CDR2 sequences are SGHAT and FQDESV (reference sequence). Deletions cut 1 base from V and 13 bases from J, with 17 bases between. The chain's CDR3 is CASSLVGRAGFQYF. The CDR3 nucleotides read TGTGCCAGCAGCTTAGTCGGACGAGCGGGCTTCCAGTACTTC.

The chain links TRBV28 to TRBJ2-5; 7 bases agree with TRBD1. J lost 1 base, V lost 5 bases, and 1 base had no gene match. Per germline, CDR1 MDHEN and CDR2 SYDVKM. This CDR3 is 13 amino acids long. The CDR3 coding sequence is TGTGCCAGCAGTACAGGGGCCCAAGAGACCCAGTACTTC. This translates into CASSTGAQETQYF.

The chain links TRBV7-3 to TRBJ2-2; 7 nucleotides align to TRBD1. J was trimmed by 7 bases and V by 3 bases; bases with no gene match: 2. The CDR3 length is 13 residues. Germline V gene data show CDR1 as SGHTA and CDR2 as FQGTGA. The CDR3 region is CASSFGQVGELFF. The CDR3 DNA is TGTGCCAGCAGCTTCGGACAGGTCGGGGAGCTGTTTTTT.

V gene TRBV28 combines with J gene TRBJ1-1, with 9 bases matching TRBD1. The germline V gene encodes CDR1 MDHEN and CDR2 SYDVKM. Germline trimming cut 2 bases from V and 4 bases from J; bases unmatched to any gene: 2. The CDR3 contains 14 residues. CDR3 coding DNA: TGTGCCAGCAGTTTAGGACAGGGGACCACTGAAGCTTTCTTT. This translates into CASSLGQGTTEAFF.

Only a few counts were recorded for this clone. The chain uses TRBV7-2 and TRBJ2-5; 7 positions agree with TRBD2. The germline V gene encodes CDR1 SGHTA and CDR2 FQGNSA. The CDR3 length is 15 residues. The V gene end was trimmed by 1 base and the J gene end by 1 base; junction bases not matched to a gene: 3. The CDR3, as DNA: TGTGCCAGCAGCTTAGTTTCGGGAGGCCAAGAGACCCAGTACTTC. Encoded protein: CASSLVSGGQETQYF.

The rearrangement uses TRBV18 and TRBJ2-5; possible D gene TRBD1, 6 bases. CDR3 size: 13 residues. Trimming shortened V by 8 bases and J by 3 bases, and 13 bases separated the two germline ends. Germline V gene data show CDR1 as KGHSH and CDR2 as LQKENI. CDR3 residues: CASPYDRKETQYF. CDR3 nucleotides: TGTGCCAGCCCTTACGACAGGAAAGAGACCCAGTACTTC. The full variable domain, with the rest looked up from reference TRBV18 and TRBJ2-5, is NAGVMQNPRHLVRRRGQEARLRCSPMKGHSHVYWYRQLPEEGLKFMVYLQKENIIDESGMPKERFSAEFPKEGPSILRIQQVVRGDSAAYFCASPYDRKETQYFGPGTRLLVL.

This clone occurred a few times. The V call is TRBV6-1, the J call TRBJ1-3; D is undetermined. Germline V CDR1 and CDR2: MNHNS, SASEGT. Deletions cut 5 bases from V and 4 bases from J, with 9 bases between. The CDR3 is made up of 13 amino acids. The CDR3 here is CASSLLAGNTIYF. Written as DNA, the CDR3 is TGTGCCAGCAGTTTACTTGCGGGAAACACCATATATTTT.

This clone has a handful of counts. This chain links TRBV7-2 with TRBJ2-5; TRBD2 is a possible D gene (6 bases). CDR3 size: 15 residues. The V and J ends lost 4 bases and 1 base respectively, with 13 bases between them. Looked up from germline, CDR1 is SGHTA and CDR2 is FQGNSA. The CDR3 DNA sequence: TGTGCCAGCAGCTCATGGGCGGGGACCCAAGAGACCCAGTACTTC. This sequence encodes CASSSWAGTQETQYF. Together with reference TRBV7-2 and TRBJ2-5, the CDR3 gives the full variable domain: GAGVSQSPSNKVTEKGKDVELRCDPISGHTALYWYRQSLGQGLEFLIYFQGNSAPDKSGLPSDRFSAERTGGSVSTLTIQRTQQEDSAVYLCASSSWAGTQETQYFGPGTRLLVL.

This clone was seen a handful of times. The V call is TRBV20-1, the J call TRBJ1-2; no clear D. This CDR3 spans 11 amino acids. V was cut by 3 bases and J by 5 bases, with 7 bases left in between. Germline-derived CDR1 and CDR2 are DFQATT and SNEGSKA (reference sequence). In DNA, the CDR3 is TGCAGTGCTAGCCCTTCTTATGGCTACACCTTC. Translated, it gives CSASPSYGYTF.

The chain joins TRBV7-9 to TRBJ2-1; TRBD2 matches at 10 bases. V lost 3 bases to trimming and J lost 6 bases; unmatched junction nucleotides: 5. CDR1 SEHNR and CDR2 FQNEAQ come from the germline V gene (reference sequence). CDR3 length: 15 residues. The CDR3 sequence is CASSFASGSGNEQFF. The CDR3 DNA reads TGTGCCAGCAGCTTCGCTAGCGGGAGCGGCAATGAGCAGTTCTTC.

This clone turned up a few times. This sequence joins TRBV7-2 and TRBJ2-2; D is undetermined. The CDR3 spans 13 residues. Germline lookup yields CDR1 SGHTA and CDR2 FQGNSA. Trimming left V 2 bases short and J 2 bases short, with 3 bases between. CDR3 sequence reads: CASSLTNTGELFF. The CDR3 DNA is TGTGCCAGCAGCTTAACTAACACCGGGGAGCTGTTTTTT.

The J gene is TRBJ2-1, the V gene TRBV28; D remains unclear. The germline gives CDR1 MDHEN, CDR2 SYDVKM. The V gene lost 6 bases and the J gene lost 2 bases, with 11 bases spanning the gap. The CDR3 loop spans 14 amino acids. The CDR3 protein is CASRSTLTYNEQFF. The CDR3 nucleotides read TGTGCCAGCAGATCAACCCTAACCTACAATGAGCAGTTCTTC.

This clone was seen more than once but under ten times. The rearrangement uses TRBV21-1 and TRBJ2-1; TRBD2 reflects the table's D call only, with no check against the DNA. TRBV21-1 is assigned pseudogene status. The CDR3 is 14 residues long. The CDR3 loop is CASSNCLADNEQFF. CDR3 nucleotide sequence: TGTGCCAGCAGCAACTGTCTAGCGGACAATGAGCAGTTCTTC.